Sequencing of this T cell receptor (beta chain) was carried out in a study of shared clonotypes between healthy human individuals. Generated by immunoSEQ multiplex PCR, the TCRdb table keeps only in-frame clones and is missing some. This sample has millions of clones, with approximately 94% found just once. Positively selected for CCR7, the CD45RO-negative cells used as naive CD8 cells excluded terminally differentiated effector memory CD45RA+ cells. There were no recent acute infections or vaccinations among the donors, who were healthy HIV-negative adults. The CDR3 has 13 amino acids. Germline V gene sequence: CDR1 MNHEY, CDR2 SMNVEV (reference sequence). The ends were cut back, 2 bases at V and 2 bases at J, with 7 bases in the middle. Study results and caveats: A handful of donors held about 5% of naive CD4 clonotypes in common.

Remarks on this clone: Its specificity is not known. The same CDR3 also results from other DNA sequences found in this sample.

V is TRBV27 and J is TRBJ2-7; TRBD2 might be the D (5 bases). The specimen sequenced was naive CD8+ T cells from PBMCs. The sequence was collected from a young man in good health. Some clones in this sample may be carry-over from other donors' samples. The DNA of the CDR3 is TGTGCCAGCAGTTTAAAGGGAGCCTACGAGCAGTACTTC. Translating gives CASSLKGAYEQYF.